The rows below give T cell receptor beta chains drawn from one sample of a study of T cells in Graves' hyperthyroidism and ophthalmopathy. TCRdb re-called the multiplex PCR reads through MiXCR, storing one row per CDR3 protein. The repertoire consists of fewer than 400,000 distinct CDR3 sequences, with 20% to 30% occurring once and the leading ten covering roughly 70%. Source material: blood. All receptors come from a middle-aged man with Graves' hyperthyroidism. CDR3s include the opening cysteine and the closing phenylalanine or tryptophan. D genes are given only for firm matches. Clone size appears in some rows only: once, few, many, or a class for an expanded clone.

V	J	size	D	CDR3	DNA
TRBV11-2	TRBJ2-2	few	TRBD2	CASSRTSGNHFNTGELFF	TGTGCCAGCAGCCGGACTAGCGGGAATCACTTTAACACCGGGGAGCTGTTTTTT
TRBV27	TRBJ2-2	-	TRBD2	CASSRTGLAGGQGLFF	TGTGCCAGCAGTAGAACCGGACTAGCGGGGGGGCAGGGGCTGTTTTTT
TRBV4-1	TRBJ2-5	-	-	CASSQEGRRKETQYF	TGCGCCAGCAGCCAAGAAGGGCGTAGAAAAGAGACCCAGTACTTC
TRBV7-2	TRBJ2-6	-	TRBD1	CASSLVFGQGSFLSGANVLTF	TGTGCCAGCAGCTTAGTTTTCGGACAGGGTTCCTTCCTCTCTGGGGCCAACGTCCTGACTTTC
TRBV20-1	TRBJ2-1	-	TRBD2	CSALTSGIYNEQFF	TGCAGTGCTCTTACTAGCGGGATATACAATGAGCAGTTCTTC
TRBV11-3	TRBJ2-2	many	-	CASSRDRKTGELFF	TGTGCCAGCAGCCGAGACAGGAAGACCGGGGAGCTGTTTTTT
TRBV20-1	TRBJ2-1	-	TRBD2	CSARSSLAGGGSSYNEQFF	TGCAGTGCTAGATCCTCCTTAGCGGGAGGTGGAAGCTCCTACAATGAGCAGTTCTTC
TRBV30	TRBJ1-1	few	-	CAWSSWGGVPEAFF	TGTGCCTGGAGTAGCTGGGGGGGGGTTCCTGAAGCTTTCTTT
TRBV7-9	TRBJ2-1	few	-	CASNHPGETAYNEQFF	TGTGCCAGCAACCATCCAGGGGAGACAGCCTACAATGAGCAGTTCTTC
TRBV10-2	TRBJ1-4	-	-	CASSTTREKLFF	TGCGCCAGCAGCACGACGAGGGAAAAACTGTTTTTT
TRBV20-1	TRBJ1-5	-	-	CSAFGGYSNQPQHF	TGCAGTGCATTCGGGGGGTATAGCAATCAGCCCCAGCATTTT
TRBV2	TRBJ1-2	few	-	CASRASGDSGYTF	TGTGCCAGCAGAGCCTCAGGGGATTCTGGCTACACCTTC
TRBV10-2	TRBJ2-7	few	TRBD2	CASSVAGGPGEQYF	TGCGCCAGCAGTGTAGCGGGAGGGCCTGGCGAGCAGTACTTC
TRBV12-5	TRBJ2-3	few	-	CASGAARDARGTDTQYF	TGTGCTAGTGGCGCCGCCCGTGACGCCAGGGGCACAGATACGCAGTATTTT
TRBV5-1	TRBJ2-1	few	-	CASTLGGIEQFF	TGCGCCAGCACCCTGGGGGGTATTGAGCAGTTCTTC
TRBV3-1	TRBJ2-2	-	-	CASSHSPPLAEGTGELFF	TGTGCCAGCAGCCATTCCCCACCTTTAGCGGAGGGGACCGGGGAGCTGTTTTTT
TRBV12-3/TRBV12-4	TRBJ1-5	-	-	CASSLADSNQPQHF	TGTGCCAGCAGTTTGGCAGATAGCAATCAGCCCCAGCATTTT
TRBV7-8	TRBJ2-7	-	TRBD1	CASSQGLGQGAHEQYF	TGCGCCAGCAGCCAAGGTCTGGGACAGGGGGCCCACGAGCAGTACTTC
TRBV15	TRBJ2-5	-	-	CATSRELGPSETQYF	TGTGCCACCAGCAGAGAATTGGGACCCTCGGAGACCCAGTACTTC
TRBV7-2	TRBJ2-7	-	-	CASSLVGGPTSPEQYF	TGTGCCAGCAGCTTAGTAGGGGGCCCGACTAGTCCCGAGCAGTACTTC
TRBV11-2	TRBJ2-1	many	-	CASSLVGGEQFF	TGTGCCAGCAGCTTAGTAGGGGGTGAGCAGTTCTTC
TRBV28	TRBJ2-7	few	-	CASSWAARGYEQYF	TGTGCCAGCAGTTGGGCAGCCAGGGGTTACGAGCAGTACTTC
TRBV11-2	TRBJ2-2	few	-	CASREGASGELFF	TGTGCCAGCAGGGAGGGGGCGTCCGGGGAGCTGTTTTTT
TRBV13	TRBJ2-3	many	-	CASSGGTSVADTQYF	TGTGCCAGCAGCGGCGGGACCAGTGTAGCTGATACGCAGTATTTT
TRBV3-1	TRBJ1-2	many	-	CASSQLTALMNYGYTF	TGTGCCAGCAGCCAACTGACAGCTCTTATGAACTATGGCTACACCTTC
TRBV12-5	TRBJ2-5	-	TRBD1	CASGHTTGEETQYF	TGTGCTAGTGGGCATACGACAGGGGAAGAGACCCAGTACTTC
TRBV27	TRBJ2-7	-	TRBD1	CASSLSNRDRISYEQYF	TGTGCCAGCAGTCTATCAAACCGGGACAGGATTTCCTACGAGCAGTACTTC
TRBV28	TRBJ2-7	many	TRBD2	CASSSLAGGSTYEQYF	TGTGCCAGCAGTTCCCTAGCGGGAGGTTCTACCTACGAGCAGTACTTC